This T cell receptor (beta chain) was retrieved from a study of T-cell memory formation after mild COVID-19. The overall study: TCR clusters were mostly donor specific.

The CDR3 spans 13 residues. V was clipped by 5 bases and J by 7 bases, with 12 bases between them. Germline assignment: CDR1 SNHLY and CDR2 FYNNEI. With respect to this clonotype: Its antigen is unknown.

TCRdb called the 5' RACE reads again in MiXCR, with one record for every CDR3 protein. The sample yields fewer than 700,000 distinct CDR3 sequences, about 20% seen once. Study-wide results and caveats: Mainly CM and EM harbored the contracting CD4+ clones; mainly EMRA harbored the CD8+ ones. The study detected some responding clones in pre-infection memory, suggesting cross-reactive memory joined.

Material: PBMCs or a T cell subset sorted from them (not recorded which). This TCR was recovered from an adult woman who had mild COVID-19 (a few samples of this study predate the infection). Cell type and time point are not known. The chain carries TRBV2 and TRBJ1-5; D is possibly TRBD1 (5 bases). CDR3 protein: CASSRGTGQPQHF. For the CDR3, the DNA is TGTGCCAGCAGTCGAGGGACGGGACAGCCCCAGCATTTT.